The source of this T cell receptor beta chain is a study of T cell responses to AZD1222 COVID-19 vaccine. Libraries were prepared by immunoSEQ multiplex PCR; TCRdb keeps only in-frame clonotypes and omits some of them. Of 120,000 or so clones listed, roughly 89% were seen once; the top ten hold about 27%. This specimen was peripheral blood, taken on day 0 of AZD1222 vaccination. This receptor was taken from an adult in good health.

The CDR3 spells CASSLSHDTGELFF. CDR3 nucleotides: TGCGCCAGCAGCTTGTCCCACGACACCGGGGAGCTGTTTTTT. The V call is TRBV5-1, the J call TRBJ2-2, with D hard to call. The CDR3 is made up of 14 amino acids. Germline V gene sequence: CDR1 SGHRS, CDR2 YFSETQ. Trimming took 1 base from V and 3 from J, leaving 7 bases between them.